The 25 T cell receptor beta chains below all came from one sample that was sequenced in a study of cytomegalovirus exposure and HLA in healthy donors. PCR was performed using 60 Vbeta and 13 Jbeta primers. Generated by immunoSEQ multiplex PCR, the TCRdb table keeps only in-frame clones and is missing some. This table has around 36,000 clones, 80% to 90% appearing once. The specimen was PBMCs. These receptors all stem from a woman aged 40-49 years in good health and CMV-seronegative.

This chain connects TRBV2 to TRBJ1-2; the D gene is possibly TRBD1 (5 bases). CDR3 length: 16 amino acids. V was trimmed by 0 bases and J by 2 bases, leaving 13 bases between them. Germline values: CDR1 SNHLY, CDR2 FYNNEI. As DNA, the CDR3 is TGTGCCAGCAGTGAAGCGCTTCTGCACAGGAACTATGGCTACACCTTC. Its translation is CASSEALLHRNYGYTF.

The rearrangement joins TRBV10-3 to TRBJ1-3; D is unclear. Germline V lookup: CDR1 ENHRY, CDR2 SYGVKD. The CDR3 has 13 amino acids. Trimming stripped 6 bases from V and 0 bases from J, with 6 bases between. The CDR3 nucleotides read TGTGCCATCAGGGTAGTCTCTGGAAACACCATATATTTT. Protein sequence: CAIRVVSGNTIYF.

The chain joins TRBV5-1 to TRBJ1-5; a weak D match, TRBD1 (5 bases). The V gene lost 0 bases and the J gene lost 13 bases, with 17 bases spanning the gap. Germline values: CDR1 SGHRS, CDR2 YFSETQ. This CDR3 has 14 residues. The CDR3 DNA follows: TGCGCCAGCAGCTTGGGAACTCTCGGGGGGATGCAGCATTTT. This gives the protein CASSLGTLGGMQHF.

The CDR3 sequence: CASSPQPGTRYF. The CDR3 region has the DNA TGTGCCAGCAGCCCTCAACCCGGGACACGGTACTTC. This chain links TRBV14 with TRBJ2-5; weak D call: TRBD1 (6 bases). V shed 4 bases and J shed 13 bases, with 16 bases lying between them. This CDR3 has 12 amino acids. CDR1 and CDR2 (germline): SGHDN, FVKESK.

The chain links TRBV28 to TRBJ2-3, with a possible D match to TRBD2 (5 bases). Germline-derived CDR1 and CDR2 are MDHEN and SYDVKM. With 5 bases removed from V and 1 base from J, the gap between germline ends came to 16 bases. The CDR3 sequence is 16 residues long. In DNA form, the CDR3 reads TGTGCCAGCAGTGCCCTTTCCGGGCGGGGCACAGATACGCAGTATTTT. Protein: CASSALSGRGTDTQYF.

The genes are TRBV2 and TRBJ1-5, with 7 bases that match TRBD1. This CDR3 spans 15 amino acids. Trimming removed 6 bases from V and 3 bases from J; junction bases left unmatched: 8. Germline lookup yields CDR1 SNHLY and CDR2 FYNNEI. This CDR3 is CASSFTGVPNQPQHF. CDR3 nucleotide sequence: TGTGCCAGCAGCTTCACAGGGGTCCCCAATCAGCCCCAGCATTTT. Full variable domain (remainder filled in from reference TRBV2 and TRBJ1-5): EPEVTQTPSHQVTQMGQEVILRCVPISNHLYFYWYRQILGQKVEFLVSFYNNEISEKSEIFDDQFSVERPDGSNFTLKIRSTKLEDSAMYFCASSFTGVPNQPQHFGDGTRLSIL.

This clone occurred once. J is TRBJ2-5 and V is TRBV7-2; D perhaps matches TRBD1 (6 bases). This CDR3 has 13 amino acids. In germline, CDR1 is SGHTA, CDR2 FQGNSA. V gave up 5 bases and J gave up 2 bases, with 9 bases separating them. This chain's CDR3 is CASSGQSQETQYF. Written as DNA, the CDR3 is TGTGCCAGCAGCGGACAGTCACAAGAGACCCAGTACTTC. Full variable domain (missing parts from reference TRBV7-2 and TRBJ2-5): GAGVSQSPSNKVTEKGKDVELRCDPISGHTALYWYRQSLGQGLEFLIYFQGNSAPDKSGLPSDRFSAERTGGSVSTLTIQRTQQEDSAVYLCASSGQSQETQYFGPGTRLLVL.

The V call is TRBV6-6, the J call TRBJ1-2; TRBD1 agrees at 8 bases. This CDR3 is built from 14 residues. From germline, CDR1 is MNHNY and CDR2 SVGAGI (reference sequence). The V gene end was trimmed by 7 bases and the J gene end by 2 bases; junction bases not matched to a gene: 6. CDR3 DNA sequence: TGTGCCAGCACCCGACGGACAGGGAACTATGGCTACACCTTC. Translation gives CASTRRTGNYGYTF.

This chain links TRBV18 with TRBJ1-3; the D gene is possibly TRBD1 (5 bases). CDR3 length: 15 amino acids. V lost 2 bases and J 0 bases, leaving 8 bases between the germline ends. Germline V gives CDR1 KGHSH, CDR2 LQKENI. The CDR3 reads CASSPGQPSGNTIYF. CDR3 bases: TGTGCCAGCTCACCAGGACAACCCTCTGGAAACACCATATATTTT.

Notes on this clone: One junction end does not reproduce the germline sequence, and a read error may be involved. The gene calls are TRBV6-1 and TRBJ1-5; 8 nucleotides agree with TRBD1. CDR1 and CDR2 from the germline V gene are MNHNS and SASEGT. This CDR3 has 15 residues. The CDR3 DNA follows: TGTGCCAGCTGTGAGGGACAGGCTTTTAATCAGCCCCAGCATTTT. This encodes CASCEGQAFNQPQHF.

The chain combines TRBV11-2 with TRBJ1-3; a possible D gene is TRBD1 (6 bases). This CDR3 contains 17 residues. The germline V and J ends were trimmed by 4 bases and 0 bases, with 16 bases remaining between them. CDR1 SGHAT and CDR2 FQNNGV come from the germline V gene. The CDR3 DNA sequence: TGTGCCAGCAGCTCAATAACAGGGAAGATCTCTGGAAACACCATATATTTT. As protein: CASSSITGKISGNTIYF.

This clone appeared a single time. This rearrangement joins TRBV28 to TRBJ1-2; 9 nucleotides agree with TRBD1. CDR1 and CDR2 (germline): MDHEN, SYDVKM. This CDR3 has 17 amino acids. Losses at the gene ends were 1 base for V and 6 bases for J; bases not matched to a gene: 12. The CDR3 region is CASSLLPGTGQTDGYTF. The CDR3 DNA reads as TGTGCCAGCAGTTTATTGCCCGGGACAGGGCAAACGGATGGCTACACCTTC.

This clone was detected a few times. The chain uses TRBV4-1 and TRBJ1-4, with 7 bases identical to TRBD1. The CDR3 totals 15 residues. J was trimmed by 7 bases and V by 4 bases; bases with no gene match: 9. Germline V gene sequence: CDR1 MGHRA, CDR2 YSYEKL. Written as DNA, the CDR3 is TGCGCCAGCAGCCCCACCACAGGGGAATTTGAAAAACTGTTTTTT. Encoded protein: CASSPTTGEFEKLFF.

The chain has TRBV6-6 and TRBJ2-7, with 13 nucleotides matching TRBD2. The CDR3 has 15 residues. In germline, CDR1 is MNHNY, CDR2 SVGAGI (reference sequence). V lost 8 bases to trimming and J lost 3 bases; unmatched junction nucleotides: 7. The DNA for the CDR3 is TGTGCCAGCGGTCGACTAGCGGGGGGTGACTACGAGCAGTACGTC. It codes for CASGRLAGGDYEQYV.

This clone has a handful of counts. V is TRBV4-1 and J is TRBJ1-1; D perhaps matches TRBD1 (5 bases). This CDR3 has 15 residues. Germline V CDR1 and CDR2: MGHRA, YSYEKL. V was pared by 1 base and J by 0 bases, with 9 bases between. This CDR3 is CASSQGQFMNTEAFF. The CDR3, as DNA: TGCGCCAGCAGCCAAGGACAGTTTATGAACACTGAAGCTTTCTTT.

The chain employs TRBV5-6 and TRBJ2-5, with 9 bases lining up with TRBD2. The CDR3 contains 15 residues. V dropped 0 bases and J dropped 2; count of bases not matched to a gene: 2. The V gene's germline CDR1 is SGHDT and CDR2 YYEEEE. The CDR3 coding sequence is TGTGCCAGCAGCTTGGCAGCGGGGGGACAAGAGACCCAGTACTTC. It specifies CASSLAAGGQETQYF.

The chain recombines TRBV19 with TRBJ1-1, with D unclear. The V gene lost 0 bases and the J gene lost 6 bases, with 8 bases spanning the gap. CDR3 length: 13 residues. Germline V CDR1 and CDR2: LNHDA, SQIVND (reference sequence). The CDR3 sequence: CASSIDMEAEAFF. In DNA, the CDR3 is TGTGCCAGTAGTATAGACATGGAGGCTGAAGCTTTCTTT.

The chain employs TRBV7-3 and TRBJ2-5, with D unclear. The length of the CDR3 is 13 residues. V lost 5 bases to trimming and J lost 5 bases, with 12 bases between them. CDR1 is SGHTA, CDR2 FQGTGA, per germline. The DNA of the CDR3 is TGTGCCAGCAGCACTAAGCCTCTTGAGACCCAGTACTTC. Translated, it gives CASSTKPLETQYF. Looking up the rest from reference TRBV7-3 and TRBJ2-5 gives the full variable domain: GAGVSQTPSNKVTEKGKYVELRCDPISGHTALYWYRQSLGQGPEFLIYFQGTGAADDSGLPNDRFFAVRPEGSVSTLKIQRTERGDSAVYLCASSTKPLETQYFGPGTRLLVL.

This clone was seen only once. V gene TRBV9 combines with J gene TRBJ2-1; maybe TRBD2 (6 bases). Germline V gene sequence: CDR1 SGDLS, CDR2 YYNGEE. This CDR3 has 15 residues. V lost 0 bases and J lost 4, with 11 bases in between. This CDR3 is CASSVDGSLYNEQFF. CDR3 sequence (DNA): TGTGCCAGCAGCGTAGACGGGAGCCTGTACAATGAGCAGTTCTTC.

The rearrangement uses TRBV7-8 and TRBJ2-7; D call uncertain. V was shortened by 2 bases and J by 0 bases, with 8 bases between the two germline ends. In germline, CDR1 is SGHVS, CDR2 FQNEAQ. The CDR3 contains 14 residues. In nucleotides, the CDR3 is TGTGCCAGCAGCTTACTTTCTTCCTCCTACGAGCAGTACTTC. This codes for CASSLLSSSYEQYF.

For this clone: Within the sample, other DNA sequences also encode this same CDR3. This chain links TRBV5-1 with TRBJ1-6; D is unresolved. Per the germline V gene, CDR1 is SGHRS and CDR2 is YFSETQ. The germline V and J ends were trimmed by 0 bases and 1 base, with 8 bases remaining between them. The CDR3 covers 16 residues. The CDR3 DNA sequence: TGCGCCAGCAGCTTGGAGGAACAGTCCTATAATTCACCCCTCCACTTT. Translating it yields CASSLEEQSYNSPLHF.

V is TRBV15 and J is TRBJ2-1; 11 nucleotides agree with TRBD2. The CDR3 loop spans 16 amino acids. V lost 7 bases to trimming and J lost 7 bases; unmatched junction nucleotides: 12. The germline gives CDR1 LNHNV, CDR2 YYDKDF (reference sequence). This CDR3 is CATTSYSGGARNEQFF. CDR3 nucleotides: TGTGCCACCACCTCTTATAGCGGGGGGGCGCGGAATGAGCAGTTCTTC.

The chain joins TRBV2 to TRBJ2-3; 7 bases are a match to TRBD2. This CDR3 has 17 amino acids. V gave up 8 bases and J gave up 0 bases; unmatched junction bases: 14. CDR1 is SNHLY, CDR2 FYNNEI, per germline. The CDR3 spells CASVLAATITSTDTQYF. CDR3 DNA: TGTGCCAGCGTCCTAGCGGCTACCATTACTAGCACAGATACGCAGTATTTT.

The chain has TRBV5-1 and TRBJ1-1; no clear D gene. The germline V and J ends were trimmed by 4 bases and 3 bases, with 16 bases remaining between them. The CDR3 loop spans 15 amino acids. Germline values: CDR1 SGHRS, CDR2 YFSETQ. In nucleotides, the CDR3 is TGCGCCAGCAGCCGATTAGCGGGCGGGGACACTGAAGCTTTCTTT. Its translation is CASSRLAGGDTEAFF.

The rearrangement joins TRBV19 to TRBJ1-1, with D uncertain. V lost 4 bases and J 4 bases, leaving 13 bases between the germline ends. The CDR3 spans 14 residues. Per germline, CDR1 LNHDA and CDR2 SQIVND (reference sequence). The CDR3 loop reads CASSKRGVGTEAFF. CDR3 DNA: TGTGCCAGTAGTAAACGAGGCGTTGGCACTGAAGCTTTCTTT.